Presented here are 29 T cell receptor beta chains from one specimen sequenced in a study of OX40 agonist ivuxolimab in advanced cancers. Sequencing was performed with immunoSEQ multiplex PCR; in TCRdb, only in-frame clones are kept and a portion is missing. Of roughly 77,000 clones listed, roughly 80% are singletons. The sequenced sample was CD4+ or CD8+ T cells sorted from blood, obtained in a trial of the OX40 agonist ivuxolimab. The receptors were sampled from an adult with an advanced solid tumor such as melanoma, head and neck, liver or kidney cancer.

Here the CDR3 reads CSVEDWGEALMGEQFF. CDR3 DNA sequence: TGCAGCGTTGAAGATTGGGGGGAGGCCCTGATGGGTGAGCAGTTCTTC. V and J are TRBV29-1 and TRBJ2-1; D might be TRBD2 (6 bases). CDR3 length: 16 amino acids. Germline V gene lookup returns CDR1 SQVTM and CDR2 ANQGSEA. V was shortened by 0 bases and J by 9 bases, with 21 bases between the two germline ends.

This clone was seen a few times. The chain couples TRBV6-1 to TRBJ1-6, with unresolved D. This CDR3 is built from 14 residues. V shed 7 bases and J shed 7 bases, with 14 bases lying between them. Germline-derived CDR1 and CDR2 are MNHNS and SASEGT. The CDR3: CASKVKGGNSPLHF. CDR3 sequence (DNA): TGTGCCAGCAAGGTCAAGGGAGGGAATTCACCCCTCCACTTT.

The chain joins TRBV6-6 to TRBJ1-5; TRBD1 might be the D (5 bases). V gave up 2 bases and J gave up 8 bases, with 16 bases separating them. The germline gives CDR1 MNHNY, CDR2 SVGAGI (reference sequence). This CDR3 has 15 residues. The CDR3 region has the DNA TGTGCCAGCAGTTACGCGGGACGCCTGTTGGAGCCCCAGCATTTT. Translation: CASSYAGRLLEPQHF.

The J gene is TRBJ2-1, the V gene TRBV28; maybe TRBD2 (6 bases). Germline lookup yields CDR1 MDHEN and CDR2 SYDVKM. The CDR3 sequence is 15 residues long. Deletions cut 2 bases from V and 2 bases from J, with 10 bases between. The CDR3 spells CASSLERRAYNEQFF. The CDR3 region has the DNA TGTGCCAGCAGTTTAGAGAGGAGGGCCTACAATGAGCAGTTCTTC.

The chain uses TRBV13 and TRBJ2-7; the D is unclear. V dropped 1 base and J dropped 5 bases, with 3 bases sitting between them. CDR1 and CDR2 from the germline V gene are PRHDT and FYEKMQ (reference sequence). CDR3 length: 11 amino acids. The CDR3 sequence: CASSLADEQYF. CDR3 DNA sequence: TGTGCCAGCAGCTTAGCTGACGAGCAGTACTTC.

This chain joins TRBV5-1 and TRBJ2-5, with D hard to call. The germline gives CDR1 SGHRS, CDR2 YFSETQ. V was trimmed by 1 base and J by 5 bases, leaving 12 bases between them. There are 14 residues in the CDR3. DNA for the CDR3: TGCGCCAGCAGCTTGTGGCAGGCCGGGGAGACCCAGTACTTC. Translating it yields CASSLWQAGETQYF.

This sequence joins TRBV19 and TRBJ2-2; TRBD1 or TRBD2 may be the D gene (5 bases each). V was shortened by 7 bases and J by 3 bases, with 12 bases between the two germline ends. CDR1 and CDR2 from the germline V gene are LNHDA and SQIVND (reference sequence). The CDR3 has 14 amino acids. Here the CDR3 DNA reads TGTGCCAGTACAGGGTTGGGGGACACCGGGGAGCTGTTTTTT. This codes for CASTGLGDTGELFF. Full variable domain (outside the CDR3, taken from reference TRBV19 and TRBJ2-2): DGGITQSPKYLFRKEGQNVTLSCEQNLNHDAMYWYRQDPGQGLRLIYYSQIVNDFQKGDIAEGYSVSREKKESFPLTVTSAQKNPTAFYLCASTGLGDTGELFFGEGSRLTVL.

The chain links TRBV11-2 to TRBJ1-6; D ambiguous. The CDR3 loop spans 14 amino acids. Trimming left V 1 base short and J 8 bases short, with 9 bases between. Germline V gives CDR1 SGHAT, CDR2 FQNNGV. The CDR3 coding sequence is TGTGCCAGCAGCTTAGCCCCCCAAGATTCACCCCTCCACTTT. Translation gives CASSLAPQDSPLHF.

This chain joins TRBV6-5 and TRBJ2-1; no firm D call. CDR3 length equals 15 residues. Germline V gives CDR1 MNHEY, CDR2 SVGAGI. Trimming stripped 2 bases from V and 0 bases from J, with 8 bases between. In nucleotides, the CDR3 is TGTGCCAGCAGTTACGGACGGAGCTCCTACAATGAGCAGTTCTTC. It codes for CASSYGRSSYNEQFF.

On this clone itself: Other DNA variants within this sample encode the same CDR3. V usage is TRBV30 and J usage is TRBJ2-2, with D perhaps given as TRBD1 or TRBD2 (6 bases each). CDR1 and CDR2 from the germline V gene are GTSNPN and SVGIG (reference sequence). CDR3 length: 16 residues. V lost 4 bases and J 6 bases, leaving 21 bases between the germline ends. The CDR3 spells CAWTRGVFGRAGELFF. CDR3 sequence (DNA): TGTGCCTGGACTAGGGGGGTTTTCGGGCGGGCCGGGGAGCTGTTTTTT.

This clone has at least ten counts. The chain employs TRBV7-3 and TRBJ2-5, with a weak D call TRBD2 (5 bases). This CDR3 has 15 residues. CDR1 is SGHTA and CDR2 is FQGTGA in the germline V gene. Trimming took off 5 bases at V and 5 bases at J, with 18 bases between the two ends. The chain's CDR3 is CASSPPPDRGETQYF. CDR3 in DNA: TGTGCCAGCAGCCCACCCCCAGACCGAGGGGAGACCCAGTACTTC.

About this clone: The identical CDR3 is also encoded by other nucleotide sequences in the sample. The genes are TRBV7-9 and TRBJ2-7, with D perhaps TRBD2 (6 bases). The V gene lost 2 bases and the J gene lost 0 bases, with 8 bases spanning the gap. There are 14 residues in the CDR3. CDR1 SEHNR and CDR2 FQNEAQ come from the germline V gene (reference sequence). CDR3 region: CASSLLASSYEQYF. In DNA, the CDR3 is TGTGCCAGCAGCTTACTAGCGAGCTCCTACGAGCAGTACTTC.

The chain has TRBV5-1 and TRBJ2-1, with D perhaps TRBD1 or TRBD2 (6 bases each). The CDR3 is made up of 18 amino acids. Trimming cost V 1 base and J 3 bases, with 20 bases left between them. Germline V gene data show CDR1 as SGHRS and CDR2 as YFSETQ. The CDR3 reads CASSLLGPGAIHYNEQFF. The CDR3, as DNA: TGCGCCAGCAGCTTGTTAGGGCCGGGGGCTATTCACTACAATGAGCAGTTCTTC.

V is TRBV7-9 and J is TRBJ2-1, with D possibly being TRBD1 (6 bases). Germline V gene data show CDR1 as SEHNR and CDR2 as FQNEAQ (reference sequence). The CDR3 has 15 amino acids. V gave up 5 bases and J gave up 5 bases, with 16 bases separating them. The CDR3 loop reads CASSPGQRNNNEQFF. Written as DNA, the CDR3 is TGTGCCAGCAGCCCCGGACAGAGAAACAACAATGAGCAGTTCTTC.

The J gene is TRBJ2-6, the V gene TRBV9; D may match TRBD1 or TRBD2 (5 bases each). Trimming removed 6 bases from V and 0 bases from J, with 10 bases in between. The CDR3 runs to 15 residues. Germline V gives CDR1 SGDLS, CDR2 YYNGEE. The CDR3 DNA follows: TGTGCCAGCAATAGGGGAGACTCTGGGGCCAACGTCCTGACTTTC. This sequence encodes CASNRGDSGANVLTF.

Only one count was recorded for this clone. The chain has TRBV30 and TRBJ2-4; 11 nucleotides agree with TRBD2. Germline CDR1 GTSNPN, CDR2 SVGIG (reference sequence). The CDR3 is 17 residues long. The trim removed 2 bases at V and 1 base at J, leaving 7 bases unmatched. In DNA, the CDR3 is TGTGCCTGGAGTCCCCATCCTAGCGGGGGGGCCAAAAACATTCAGTACTTC. Its translation: CAWSPHPSGGAKNIQYF.

A few counts support this clone. The chain carries TRBV6-5 and TRBJ1-1, with D unclear. The CDR3 has 13 residues. V was clipped by 0 bases and J by 6 bases, with 8 bases between them. The germline CDR1 and CDR2 sequences are MNHEY and SVGAGI. The CDR3 sequence is CASSYSRASEAFF. DNA for the CDR3: TGTGCCAGCAGTTACTCGCGGGCCTCTGAAGCTTTCTTT.

V usage is TRBV6-5 and J usage is TRBJ2-3; 9 nucleotides line up with TRBD2. Germline loops: CDR1 MNHEY, CDR2 SVGAGI. The CDR3 consists of 15 residues. V dropped 6 bases and J dropped 3; count of bases not matched to a gene: 7. CDR3 loop: CASSIAGVVTDTQYF. Here the CDR3 DNA reads TGTGCCAGCAGCATAGCGGGGGTGGTGACAGATACGCAGTATTTT.

This rearrangement joins TRBV27 to TRBJ2-1; possible D gene TRBD2, 6 bases. CDR1 and CDR2 (germline): MNHEY, SMNVEV (reference sequence). V lost 7 bases, J lost 1 base, and 17 bases lay in between. The CDR3 consists of 16 residues. CDR3 sequence: CASMIFRRGSYNEQFF. The CDR3, as DNA: TGTGCCAGCATGATTTTTCGGAGGGGATCCTACAATGAGCAGTTCTTC.

The rearrangement uses TRBV5-8 and TRBJ1-5; D ambiguous. Trimming pared 2 bases from V and 4 bases from J, leaving 13 bases between. The germline gives CDR1 SGHTS, CDR2 YDEGEE. This CDR3 contains 15 residues. CDR3 bases: TGTGCCAGCAGCTTTGGTCCGGCGTCTAATCAGCCCCAGCATTTT. This sequence encodes CASSFGPASNQPQHF.

The J gene is TRBJ2-7, the V gene TRBV19, with D maybe TRBD1 (5 bases). This CDR3 has 12 amino acids. The ends were cut back, 7 bases at V and 10 bases at J, with 17 bases in the middle. Germline CDR1 and CDR2: LNHDA and SQIVND (reference sequence). The DNA for the CDR3 is TGTGCCAGTATCAGGGCCGTACGTCCTCAGTACTTC. It specifies CASIRAVRPQYF.

The chain couples TRBV11-2 to TRBJ2-2; D uncertain. V lost 4 bases and J lost 2, with 2 bases in between. CDR1 and CDR2 (germline): SGHAT, FQNNGV. This CDR3 spans 12 amino acids. CDR3 nucleotide sequence: TGTGCCAGCAGCTATAACACCGGGGAGCTGTTTTTT. Encoded protein: CASSYNTGELFF.

This clone was counted a single time. This chain connects TRBV2 to TRBJ2-6, with TRBD1 identical over 9 bases. The V gene's germline CDR1 is SNHLY and CDR2 FYNNEI. The ends lost 5 bases at V and 4 bases at J; junction bases unmatched: 9. The CDR3 length is 17 residues. CDR3 coding DNA: TGTGCCAGCAGTAACGGACAGGGGTCGGCCGGGGCCAACGTCCTGACTTTC. Its protein is CASSNGQGSAGANVLTF. Combining the CDR3 with reference TRBV2 and TRBJ2-6 gives the whole variable domain EPEVTQTPSHQVTQMGQEVILRCVPISNHLYFYWYRQILGQKVEFLVSFYNNEISEKSEIFDDQFSVERPDGSNFTLKIRSTKLEDSAMYFCASSNGQGSAGANVLTFGAGSRLTVL.

This sequence joins TRBV27 and TRBJ2-3, with no clear D. CDR3 length: 14 residues. Trimming pared 5 bases from V and 2 bases from J, leaving 11 bases between. CDR1 and CDR2 (germline): MNHEY, SMNVEV (reference sequence). CDR3 in amino acids: CASSRSRNTDTQYF. In DNA form, the CDR3 reads TGTGCCAGCAGTCGGTCCAGGAACACAGATACGCAGTATTTT.

V gene TRBV6-5 combines with J gene TRBJ2-4; tentatively, D is TRBD1 (6 bases). This CDR3 has 16 residues. Deletions cut 3 bases from V and 5 bases from J, with 17 bases between. CDR1 and CDR2 from the germline V gene are MNHEY and SVGAGI. The DNA for the CDR3 is TGTGCCAGCAGTTATTCTAAACAGGGCTTTGAAAACATTCAGTACTTC. It specifies CASSYSKQGFENIQYF.

CDR3 in amino acids: CASSLFNTGELFF. The CDR3 bases are TGTGCCAGCAGTTTGTTCAACACCGGGGAGCTGTTTTTT. The chain has TRBV27 and TRBJ2-2; D not certain. With 3 bases removed from V and 2 bases from J, the gap between germline ends came to 4 bases. The CDR3 totals 13 residues. Germline V gives CDR1 MNHEY, CDR2 SMNVEV (reference sequence).

CDR3 coding DNA: TGTGCCAGCAGCTTCAGACACCAAGAGACCCAGTACTTC. Encoded protein: CASSFRHQETQYF. This chain connects TRBV7-9 to TRBJ2-5; D gene uncertain. Germline CDR1 is SEHNR and CDR2 is FQNEAQ (reference sequence). V was shortened by 3 bases and J by 0 bases, with 5 bases between the two germline ends. CDR3 length: 13 amino acids.

This clone appeared a single time. This chain joins TRBV11-3 and TRBJ2-2; D not certain. The length of the CDR3 is 13 residues. The germline V gene encodes CDR1 SGHNT and CDR2 YENEEA. V lost 0 bases and J lost 4, with 3 bases in between. CDR3 residues: CASSLDGTGELFF. CDR3 DNA sequence: TGTGCCAGCAGCTTAGACGGCACCGGGGAGCTGTTTTTT. Filled out from reference TRBV11-3 and TRBJ2-2, the complete variable domain reads EAGVVQSPRYKIIEKKQPVAFWCNPISGHNTLYWYLQNLGQGPELLIRYENEEAVDDSQLPKDRFSAERLKGVDSTLKIQPAELGDSAVYLCASSLDGTGELFFGEGSRLTVL.

This chain uses TRBV10-1 with TRBJ2-2; D gene ambiguous. This CDR3 spans 13 amino acids. Trimming took off 3 bases at V and 7 bases at J, with 9 bases between the two ends. The V gene's germline CDR1 is WNHNN and CDR2 SYGVQD (reference sequence). CDR3 nucleotides: TGCGCCAGCAGTGAAAGGCCCGGCGGGGAGCTGTTTTTT. Protein: CASSERPGGELFF.